Shown below are 10 T cell receptor beta chains from a single sample sequenced in a study of blood T cell repertoires in COVID-19. Clones were read by immunoSEQ multiplex PCR, and TCRdb kept only the in-frame ones, dropping some. The sample includes about 64,000 clones, under 95% of them seen just once. Specimen: peripheral blood. The receptors were gathered from a human donor in a cohort sampled during active COVID-19.

The CDR3 region is CASSFFGGLAFRETQYF. CDR3 DNA sequence: TGTGCCAGCAGTTTCTTCGGGGGACTAGCTTTCAGGGAGACCCAGTACTTC. The V and J genes are TRBV28 and TRBJ2-5; 9 bases are a match to TRBD2. CDR1 is MDHEN, CDR2 SYDVKM, per germline. With V trimmed by 3 bases and J by 5 bases, 13 bases remained unmatched. The CDR3 length is 17 residues.

The chain links TRBV27 to TRBJ2-7, with 7 bases matching TRBD1. Germline CDR1 is MNHEY and CDR2 is SMNVEV (reference sequence). CDR3 size: 16 residues. J gave up 0 bases and V 6 bases, and 11 bases lay outside the gene matches. The CDR3 loop reads CASRTLYRGLSYEQYF. The DNA for the CDR3 is TGTGCCAGCAGAACCCTATACAGGGGCCTCTCCTACGAGCAGTACTTC.

This chain links TRBV11-3 with TRBJ2-1; 8 bases agree with TRBD2. J gave up 8 bases and V 5 bases, and 8 bases lay outside the gene matches. The CDR3 totals 14 residues. The V gene's germline CDR1 is SGHNT and CDR2 YENEEA. The CDR3 nucleotides are TGTGCCAGCAGCCCGCGCCGGGGGGGGGATGAGCAGTTCTTC. It encodes CASSPRRGGDEQFF.

This clone was recorded once. The gene calls are TRBV15 and TRBJ1-3, with D maybe TRBD1 (5 bases). Looked up from germline, CDR1 is LNHNV and CDR2 is YYDKDF (reference sequence). The CDR3 is 17 residues long. V was trimmed by 5 bases and J by 0 bases, leaving 17 bases between them. DNA of the CDR3: TGTGCCACCAGCGGCGGGGGGAGATCCCACTCTGGAAACACCATATATTTT. Its protein product is CATSGGGRSHSGNTIYF.

The chain joins TRBV4-3 to TRBJ2-5; no clear D gene. The CDR3 runs 14 residues. Trimming pared 0 bases from V and 5 bases from J, leaving 10 bases between. Germline CDR1 reads LGHNA; CDR2 reads YSLEER. The CDR3 is CASSQDRMRETQYF. The CDR3 coding sequence is TGCGCCAGCAGCCAAGATAGAATGAGGGAGACCCAGTACTTC.

This clone turned up a few times. The genes are TRBV4-2 and TRBJ2-3; 7 positions agree with TRBD2. The V segment lost 1 base and the J segment 2 bases; nucleotides outside the gene matches: 6. The CDR3 is made up of 16 amino acids. CDR1 is LGHNA and CDR2 is YNFKEQ in the germline V gene. The CDR3 here is CASSQAASGFTDTQYF. In nucleotides, the CDR3 is TGTGCCAGCAGCCAAGCTGCTAGCGGATTCACAGATACGCAGTATTTT.

The chain combines TRBV27 with TRBJ1-2; possibly TRBD1 for D (5 bases). Germline CDR1 reads MNHEY; CDR2 reads SMNVEV (reference sequence). CDR3 length: 12 amino acids. Deletions cut 6 bases from V and 3 bases from J, with 8 bases between. For the CDR3, the DNA is TGTGCCAGCAGGTCAGGGTACTATGGCTACACCTTC. It is translated as CASRSGYYGYTF.

This rearrangement joins TRBV19 to TRBJ1-1, with D tentatively TRBD1 (6 bases). This CDR3 has 14 residues. With 7 bases removed from V and 6 bases from J, the gap between germline ends came to 18 bases. Germline V gene lookup returns CDR1 LNHDA and CDR2 SQIVND (reference sequence). CDR3 DNA: TGTGCCAGTAAAAACACAGGGAGTAGGGCTGAAGCTTTCTTT. Translating gives CASKNTGSRAEAFF.

This rearrangement joins TRBV5-1 to TRBJ1-5; TRBD1 matches 8 bases. Looked up from germline, CDR1 is SGHRS and CDR2 is YFSETQ. With 4 bases clipped from V and 8 bases from J, the junction kept 11 bases outside the gene matches. The CDR3 is 15 amino acids. The CDR3 protein is CASSVGTGLGEPQHF. For the CDR3, the DNA is TGCGCCAGCAGCGTCGGGACAGGCCTCGGGGAGCCCCAGCATTTT.

The rearrangement joins TRBV10-2 to TRBJ1-1; D is undetermined. Trimming took 7 bases from V and 0 from J, leaving 9 bases between them. The CDR3 sequence is 13 residues long. Germline CDR1 and CDR2: WSHSY and SAAADI. This CDR3 is CASKETLNTEAFF. CDR3 nucleotide sequence: TGCGCCAGCAAAGAGACATTGAACACTGAAGCTTTCTTT.